Listed below are T cell receptor beta chains from one sample, sequenced in a study of T cells after posttransplantation cyclophosphamide. Only in-frame clones appear in the TCRdb table, and some are missing; sequencing was by immunoSEQ multiplex PCR. The sample presents some 31,000 clones, none singletons. What was sequenced was PBMCs. All receptors come from a woman aged 30 to 39 in good health and a related stem cell transplant donor. Each CDR3 is given with its conserved first and last residue. The D gene is left open where the match is weak. Clone size is given for some rows only: seen once, a few or many times, or a class if the clone is expanded.

TRBV5-6	-	TRBJ2-1	many	TGTGCCAGCAGCTTGATAACAGACCACAATGAGCAGTTCTTC	CASSLITDHNEQFF
TRBV4-3	TRBD1	TRBJ2-7	many	TGCGCCAGCAGCCAAGATACTGGGACAGGGGGCTACGAGCAGTACTTC	CASSQDTGTGGYEQYF
TRBV12-3/TRBV12-4	-	TRBJ2-5	-	TGTGCCAGCAGTTTACGACTGTGGGAGACCCAGTACTTC	CASSLRLWETQYF
TRBV6-1	-	TRBJ2-3	many	TGTGCCAGCAGTGCCTCCGGGGGTGAGGATACGCAGTATTTT	CASSASGGEDTQYF
TRBV4-3	TRBD2	TRBJ2-7	many	TGCGCCAGCAGCCGCCGGGGGGGCGGCGACGAGCAGTACTTC	CASSRRGGGDEQYF
TRBV5-4	-	TRBJ1-6	many	TGTGCCAGCAGCCGGGGGAGTGGGCTAGGCTATAATTCACCCCTCCACTTT	CASSRGSGLGYNSPLHF
TRBV15	-	TRBJ2-1	many	TGTGCCACCAGCAGATCCACTTTGTGGTCCTACAATGAGCAGTTCTTC	CATSRSTLWSYNEQFF
TRBV12-3/TRBV12-4	TRBD1	TRBJ1-2	-	TGTGCCAGCGGCCATGGACAGGGCGGTGGCTACACCTTC	CASGHGQGGGYTF
TRBV4-3	-	TRBJ2-7	many	TGCGCCAGCAGCCGCGCCCTATCCTACGAGCAGTACTTC	CASSRALSYEQYF
TRBV19	TRBD2	TRBJ2-5	-	TGTGCCAGTAGTACAATAGCGGGGGGGCTCCAGGAGACCCAGTACTTC	CASSTIAGGLQETQYF
TRBV28	-	TRBJ1-6	many	TGTGCCAGCAGTTTTGGAGGGGTCGGCTCACCCCTCCACTTT	CASSFGGVGSPLHF
TRBV6-1	-	TRBJ1-1	many	TGTGCCAGCAGTGAGCCCACCCTAAGAGAGGCTTTCTTT	CASSEPTLREAFF
TRBV7-2	-	TRBJ2-2	many	TGTGCCAGCAGCGACCGACAGAGGGCGAACACCGGGGAGCTGTTTTTT	CASSDRQRANTGELFF
TRBV25-1	TRBD1	TRBJ2-5	few	TGTGCCAGCAGAATTTCAGGGGGCGAGTACCAAGAGACCCAGTACTTC	CASRISGGEYQETQYF
TRBV30	TRBD1	TRBJ2-5	few	TGTGCCTGGAGTCCTTATCGCACAGGGGTCCAAGAGACCCAGTACTTC	CAWSPYRTGVQETQYF
TRBV2	-	TRBJ2-2	many	TGTGCCAGCAGTGAACGAGGGTTGACAGGGAACACCGGGGAGCTGTTTTTT	CASSERGLTGNTGELFF
TRBV12-3/TRBV12-4	TRBD2	TRBJ2-1	few	TGTGCCAGCAGTTCCCATACCTGGACTAGCGGGGGCCACAATGAGCAGTTCTTC	CASSSHTWTSGGHNEQFF
TRBV2	-	TRBJ1-2	many	TGTGCCAGCGGTAGACTCTTAATGTTTGGCTACACCTTC	CASGRLLMFGYTF
TRBV5-6	-	TRBJ1-5	many	TGTGCCAGCAGCTCGGGGACTTTGCGTCAGCCCCAGCATTTT	CASSSGTLRQPQHF
TRBV30	TRBD1	TRBJ1-5	few	TGTGCCTGGAGCGACAGGGTCTCCGGCTATAGCAATCAGCCCCAGCATTTT	CAWSDRVSGYSNQPQHF
TRBV10-1	-	TRBJ2-3	few	TGCGCCAGCAGTGAGTCTTCTACAGATACGCAGTATTTT	CASSESSTDTQYF
TRBV19	TRBD2	TRBJ2-3	many	TGTGCCAGTAGTATCCGGCTAGCGGGGGGCGAAGATACGCAGTATTTT	CASSIRLAGGEDTQYF
TRBV9	TRBD1	TRBJ2-1	many	TGTGCCAGCAGCGCCCGGGACAGGGGGCCAAGAACCTACAATGAGCAGTTCTTC	CASSARDRGPRTYNEQFF
TRBV28	TRBD1	TRBJ1-1	many	TGTGCCAGCAGAGGGGGCTCCTTGGGGGCGAACACTGAAGCTTTCTTT	CASRGGSLGANTEAFF
TRBV2	TRBD2	TRBJ2-1	few	TGTGCCAGCAACCCAGCGGGGTTGTCCTACAATGAGCAGTTCTTC	CASNPAGLSYNEQFF
TRBV7-9	TRBD1	TRBJ1-6	many	TGTGCCAGCAGCATTTGGACAGGGGGCAGGTATTCACCCCTCCACTTT	CASSIWTGGRYSPLHF
TRBV10-2	TRBD2	TRBJ2-3	-	TGCGCCAGCAGTGGGGGGCGGGGGGGCACAGATACGCAGTATTTT	CASSGGRGGTDTQYF
TRBV19	TRBD1	TRBJ2-6	many	TGTGCCAGTAATGACCCGGGACAGGGAACCCCTGGGGCCAACGTCCTGACTTTC	CASNDPGQGTPGANVLTF
TRBV4-1	TRBD1	TRBJ1-2	many	TGCGCCAGCAGCTCGCGACAGGGTGAAGTATGGGGCTACACCTTC	CASSSRQGEVWGYTF
TRBV9	-	TRBJ1-4	many	TGTGCCAGCACCGCGGGAACTAATGAAAAACTGTTTTTT	CASTAGTNEKLFF
TRBV9	-	TRBJ2-1	many	TGTGCCAGCAGCCCCGGGGGTGCTCCGTCCTACAATGAGCAGTTCTTC	CASSPGGAPSYNEQFF
TRBV12-3/TRBV12-4	TRBD1	TRBJ1-1	many	TGTGCCAGCAGTTTAGCCAGGGGGTGGGCCACTGAAGCTTTCTTT	CASSLARGWATEAFF
TRBV18	-	TRBJ1-1	many	TGTGCCAGCTCACCCGACAGGCCTGAAGCTTTCTTT	CASSPDRPEAFF
TRBV27	TRBD1	TRBJ2-2	many	TGTGCCAGCAGTTTATGGGGGGGGACAGGGCTCACCGGGGAGCTGTTTTTT	CASSLWGGTGLTGELFF
TRBV18	-	TRBJ2-6	many	TGTGCCAGCTCGCGGAGCTCTGGGGCCAACGTCCTGACTTTC	CASSRSSGANVLTF
TRBV12-3/TRBV12-4	-	TRBJ1-4	many	TGTGCCAGCAGTTTTGGCACACCTAATGAAAAACTGTTTTTT	CASSFGTPNEKLFF
TRBV7-2	TRBD1	TRBJ1-2	many	TGTGCCAGCAGCTTCTACAGGGGATCAGCTGGCTACACCTTC	CASSFYRGSAGYTF
TRBV7-2	-	TRBJ1-5	many	TGTGCCAGCAGCCTGACACCTGTACAGCCCCAGCATTTT	CASSLTPVQPQHF
TRBV9	-	TRBJ2-3	-	TGTGCCAGCAGCGTGCGGGGCACAGATACGCAGTATTTT	CASSVRGTDTQYF
TRBV6-2/TRBV6-3	TRBD1	TRBJ1-4	many	TGTGCCAGCAACCGACAGGGGCGAGAGGAAAAACTGTTTTTT	CASNRQGREEKLFF
TRBV6-2/TRBV6-3	-	TRBJ2-5	few	TGTGCCAGCAGTGCTCGACTACCCGGACGGGAGACCCAGTACTTC	CASSARLPGRETQYF
TRBV10-3	-	TRBJ1-1	many	TGTGCCATCATCGAGGCAGAAAACACTGAAGCTTTCTTT	CAIIEAENTEAFF
TRBV6-2/TRBV6-3	-	TRBJ1-5	few	TGTGCCAGCAGTGCTAGATACTCGGGGAGCGATCAGCCCCAGCATTTT	CASSARYSGSDQPQHF
TRBV5-5	TRBD1	TRBJ2-6	many	TGTGCCAGCAGCTTGGCAGGGGGAAGCTCTGGGGCCAACGTCCTGACTTTC	CASSLAGGSSGANVLTF
TRBV5-8	-	TRBJ1-2	many	TGTGCCAGCTTGCAGTTCAGCTATGGCTACACCTTC	CASLQFSYGYTF
TRBV11-2	-	TRBJ2-3	few	TGTGCCAGCAGCTCTAGGAGGGGGAGCACAGATACGCAGTATTTT	CASSSRRGSTDTQYF
TRBV7-2	-	TRBJ1-5	few	TGTGCCAGCAGCTCACAGGGAGATCAGCCCCAGCATTTT	CASSSQGDQPQHF
TRBV4-2	-	TRBJ2-7	many	TGTGCCAGCAGCCAAGAGGGGGGACAGAATCCCTCCTACGAGCAGTACTTC	CASSQEGGQNPSYEQYF
TRBV7-8	-	TRBJ2-7	many	TGTGCCAGCAGCTTAGGGACAACCCTCTACGAGCAGTACTTC	CASSLGTTLYEQYF
TRBV4-1	-	TRBJ2-6	many	TGCGCCAGCAGCCAAGAGGGTACGGAGGGACTTTTTCTCGAGGCCAACGTCCTGACTTTC	CASSQEGTEGLFLEANVLTF
TRBV7-6	-	TRBJ1-3	-	TGTGCCAGCAGCTTAGCGGGCACGCCAATCTTCTCTGGAAACACCATATATTTT	CASSLAGTPIFSGNTIYF
TRBV27	TRBD2	TRBJ2-1	many	TGTGCCAGCACCACGACTAGCGGGGGTCCCTACAATGAGCAGTTCTTC	CASTTTSGGPYNEQFF
TRBV6-2/TRBV6-3	-	TRBJ1-5	many	TGTGCCAGCAAACGAGGGGCACAGGTCAATCAGCCCCAGCATTTT	CASKRGAQVNQPQHF
TRBV4-1	TRBD1	TRBJ1-6	many	TGCGCCAGCAGCCAAGATTGGACAGGGGGGCGCGAACCCCTCCACTTT	CASSQDWTGGREPLHF
TRBV7-8	TRBD2	TRBJ2-7	few	TGTGCCAGCAGTGGCCTAGCGGGGGGGCTGGCCTACGAGCAGTACTTC	CASSGLAGGLAYEQYF
TRBV29-1	TRBD1	TRBJ1-6	few	TGCAGCGTGGGGACCGGGACAGTTAATTCACCCCTCCACTTT	CSVGTGTVNSPLHF
TRBV29-1	-	TRBJ1-1	many	TGCAGCGTTGAACCTACAGGGACGTTGACCATTGAAGCTTTCTTT	CSVEPTGTLTIEAFF